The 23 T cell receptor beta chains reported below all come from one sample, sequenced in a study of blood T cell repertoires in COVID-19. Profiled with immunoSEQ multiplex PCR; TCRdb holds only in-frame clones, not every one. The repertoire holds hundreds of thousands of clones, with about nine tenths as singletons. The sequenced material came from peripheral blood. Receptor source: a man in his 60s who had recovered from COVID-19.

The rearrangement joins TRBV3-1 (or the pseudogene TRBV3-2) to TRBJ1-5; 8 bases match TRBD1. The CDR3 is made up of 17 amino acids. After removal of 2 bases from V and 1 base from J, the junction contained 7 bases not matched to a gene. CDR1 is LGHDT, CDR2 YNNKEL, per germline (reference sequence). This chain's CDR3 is CASSQSGQGWSNQPQHF. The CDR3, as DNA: TGTGCCAGCAGCCAATCCGGACAGGGTTGGAGCAATCAGCCCCAGCATTTT.

CDR3 residues: CASSQSGTGVTYEQYF. The DNA for the CDR3 is TGTGCCAGCAGCCAATCGGGGACAGGGGTTACCTACGAGCAGTACTTC. The chain uses TRBV3-1 (or the pseudogene TRBV3-2) and TRBJ2-7, with 10 positions matching TRBD1. Germline V CDR1 and CDR2: LGHDT, YNNKEL (reference sequence). J lost 2 bases, V lost 2 bases, and 6 bases had no gene match. CDR3 length: 16 residues.

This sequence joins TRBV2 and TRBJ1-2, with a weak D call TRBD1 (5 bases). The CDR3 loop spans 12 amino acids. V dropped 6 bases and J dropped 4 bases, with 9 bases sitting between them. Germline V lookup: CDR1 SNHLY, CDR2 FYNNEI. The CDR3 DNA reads TGTGCCAGCAGCCTCGACAGCTATGGCTACACCTTC. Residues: CASSLDSYGYTF.

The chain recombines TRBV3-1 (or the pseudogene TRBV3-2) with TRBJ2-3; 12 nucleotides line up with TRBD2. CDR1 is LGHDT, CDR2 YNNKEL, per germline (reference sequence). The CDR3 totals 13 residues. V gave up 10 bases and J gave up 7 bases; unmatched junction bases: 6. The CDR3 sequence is CATRTSGAYTQYF. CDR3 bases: TGTGCCACCAGGACTAGCGGGGCTTATACGCAGTATTTT.

In DNA form, the CDR3 reads TGCGCCAGCAGTACTCCGCGAGGAGAAGCTTTCTTT. Amino acids: CASSTPRGEAFF. The chain links TRBV5-1 to TRBJ1-1; D call uncertain. Trimming shortened V by 5 bases and J by 8 bases, and 13 bases separated the two germline ends. In germline, CDR1 is SGHRS, CDR2 YFSETQ. The CDR3 loop spans 12 amino acids.

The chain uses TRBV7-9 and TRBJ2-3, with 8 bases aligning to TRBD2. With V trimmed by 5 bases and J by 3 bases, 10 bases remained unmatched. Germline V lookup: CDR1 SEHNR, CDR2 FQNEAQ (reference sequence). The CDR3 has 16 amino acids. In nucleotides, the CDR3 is TGTGCCAGCAGCCCCTGGACTAGCCTAACAACAGATACGCAGTATTTT. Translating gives CASSPWTSLTTDTQYF.

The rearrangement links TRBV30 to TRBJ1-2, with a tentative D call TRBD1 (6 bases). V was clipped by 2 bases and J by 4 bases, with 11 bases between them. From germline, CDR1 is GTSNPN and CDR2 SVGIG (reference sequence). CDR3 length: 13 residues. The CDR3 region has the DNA TGTGCCTGGAGTCAGGACAGAATCTATGGCTACACCTTC. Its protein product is CAWSQDRIYGYTF.

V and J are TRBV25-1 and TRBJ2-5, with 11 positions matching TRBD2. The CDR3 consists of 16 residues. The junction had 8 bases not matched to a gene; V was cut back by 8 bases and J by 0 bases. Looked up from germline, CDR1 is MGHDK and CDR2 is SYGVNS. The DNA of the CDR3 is TGTGCCAGCGGGCCCGGACTAGCGGGCTACCAAGAGACCCAGTACTTC. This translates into CASGPGLAGYQETQYF.

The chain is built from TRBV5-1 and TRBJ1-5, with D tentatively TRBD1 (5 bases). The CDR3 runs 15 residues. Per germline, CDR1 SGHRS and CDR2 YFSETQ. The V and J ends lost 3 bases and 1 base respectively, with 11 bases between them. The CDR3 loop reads CASSSTGASNQPQHF. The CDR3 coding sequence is TGCGCCAGCAGCTCCACTGGGGCCAGCAATCAGCCCCAGCATTTT.

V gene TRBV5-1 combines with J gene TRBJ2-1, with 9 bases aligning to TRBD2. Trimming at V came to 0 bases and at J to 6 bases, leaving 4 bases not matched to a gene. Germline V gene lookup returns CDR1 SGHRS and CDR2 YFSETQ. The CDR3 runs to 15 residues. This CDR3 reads CASSLARGGGNEQFF. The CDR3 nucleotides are TGCGCCAGCAGCTTGGCGCGGGGGGGTGGCAATGAGCAGTTCTTC.

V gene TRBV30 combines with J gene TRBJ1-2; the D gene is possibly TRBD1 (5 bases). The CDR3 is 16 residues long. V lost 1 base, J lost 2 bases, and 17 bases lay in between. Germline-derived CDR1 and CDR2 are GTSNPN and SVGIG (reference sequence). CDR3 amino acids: CAWSAPEEGRNYGYTF. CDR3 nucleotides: TGTGCCTGGAGTGCCCCCGAGGAGGGGCGCAACTATGGCTACACCTTC. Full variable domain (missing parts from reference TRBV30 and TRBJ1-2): SQTIHQWPATLVQPVGSPLSLECTVEGTSNPNLYWYRQAAGRGLQLLFYSVGIGQISSEVPQNLSASRPQDRQFILSSKKLLLSDSGFYLCAWSAPEEGRNYGYTFGSGTRLTVV.

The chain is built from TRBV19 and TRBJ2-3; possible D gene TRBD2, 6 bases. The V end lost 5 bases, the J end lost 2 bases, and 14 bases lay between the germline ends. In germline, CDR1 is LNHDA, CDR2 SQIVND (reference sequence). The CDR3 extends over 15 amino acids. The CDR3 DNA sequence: TGTGCCAGTAGTTCACGACTAGGGTTCACAGATACGCAGTATTTT. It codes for CASSSRLGFTDTQYF.

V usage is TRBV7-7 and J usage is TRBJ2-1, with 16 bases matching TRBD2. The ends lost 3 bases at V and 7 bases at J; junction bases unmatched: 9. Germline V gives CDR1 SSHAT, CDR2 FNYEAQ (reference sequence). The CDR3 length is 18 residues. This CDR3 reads CASSLKPGTSGGANEQFF. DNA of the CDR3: TGTGCCAGCAGCTTGAAGCCCGGGACTAGCGGGGGGGCAAATGAGCAGTTCTTC.

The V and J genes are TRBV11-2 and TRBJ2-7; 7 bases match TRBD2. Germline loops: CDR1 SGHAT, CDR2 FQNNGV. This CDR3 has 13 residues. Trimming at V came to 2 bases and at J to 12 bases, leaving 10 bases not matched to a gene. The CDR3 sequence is CASSLRLAAQVYV. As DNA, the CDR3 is TGTGCCAGCAGCTTAAGGCTAGCGGCTCAGGTGTACGTC.

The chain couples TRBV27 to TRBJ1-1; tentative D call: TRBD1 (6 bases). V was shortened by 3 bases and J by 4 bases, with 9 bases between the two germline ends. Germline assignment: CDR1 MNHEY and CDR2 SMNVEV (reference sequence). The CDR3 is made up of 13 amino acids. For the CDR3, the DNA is TGTGCCAGCAGTTTCCAGGGGAGCACTGAAGCTTTCTTT. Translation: CASSFQGSTEAFF.

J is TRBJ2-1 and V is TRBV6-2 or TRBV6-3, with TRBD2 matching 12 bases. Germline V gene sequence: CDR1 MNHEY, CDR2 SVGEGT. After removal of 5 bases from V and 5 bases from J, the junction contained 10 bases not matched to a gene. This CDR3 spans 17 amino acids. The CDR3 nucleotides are TGTGCCAGCAGTGCCCACTCGACTAGCGGGGGCAACAATGAGCAGTTCTTC. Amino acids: CASSAHSTSGGNNEQFF.

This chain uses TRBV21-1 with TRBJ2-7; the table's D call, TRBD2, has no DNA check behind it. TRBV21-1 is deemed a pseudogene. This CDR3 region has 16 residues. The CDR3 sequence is CASSKSKRISGGEQYV. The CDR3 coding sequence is TGTGCCAGCAGCAAAAGCAAGAGAATCTCCGGAGGCGAGCAGTACGTC.

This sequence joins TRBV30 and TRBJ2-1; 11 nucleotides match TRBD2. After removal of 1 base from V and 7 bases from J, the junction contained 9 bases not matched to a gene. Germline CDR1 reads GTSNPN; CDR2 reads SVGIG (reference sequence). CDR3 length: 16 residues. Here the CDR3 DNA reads TGTGCCTGGAGTGGTGGTAGCGGGGGGGCAGTGAATGAGCAGTTCTTC. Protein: CAWSGGSGGAVNEQFF.

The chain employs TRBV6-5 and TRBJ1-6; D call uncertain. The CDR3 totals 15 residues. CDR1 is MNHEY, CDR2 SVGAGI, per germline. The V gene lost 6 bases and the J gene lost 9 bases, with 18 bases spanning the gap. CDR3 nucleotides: TGTGCCAGCAGGCAGCGGGAAGGGATCGGTTCACCCCTCCACTTT. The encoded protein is CASRQREGIGSPLHF.

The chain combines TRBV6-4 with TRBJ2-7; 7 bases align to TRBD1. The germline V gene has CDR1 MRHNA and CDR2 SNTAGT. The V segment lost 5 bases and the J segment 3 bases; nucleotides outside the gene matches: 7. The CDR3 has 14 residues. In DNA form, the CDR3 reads TGTGCCAGCAGTAACCGGGACAGTAGCTACGAGCAGTACGTC. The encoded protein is CASSNRDSSYEQYV.

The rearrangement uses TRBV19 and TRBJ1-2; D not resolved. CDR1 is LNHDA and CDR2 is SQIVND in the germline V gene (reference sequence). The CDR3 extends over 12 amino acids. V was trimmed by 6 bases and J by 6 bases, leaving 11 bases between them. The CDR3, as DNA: TGTGCCAGTAGAAGGCAGGTGGATGGCTACACCTTC. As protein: CASRRQVDGYTF.

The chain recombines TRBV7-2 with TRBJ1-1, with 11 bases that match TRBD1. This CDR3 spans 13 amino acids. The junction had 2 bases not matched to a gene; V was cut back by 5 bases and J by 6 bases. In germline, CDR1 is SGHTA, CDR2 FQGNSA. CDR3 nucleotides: TGTGCCAGCAGCCCGGGACAGGGGGCTGAAGCTTTCTTT. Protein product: CASSPGQGAEAFF.

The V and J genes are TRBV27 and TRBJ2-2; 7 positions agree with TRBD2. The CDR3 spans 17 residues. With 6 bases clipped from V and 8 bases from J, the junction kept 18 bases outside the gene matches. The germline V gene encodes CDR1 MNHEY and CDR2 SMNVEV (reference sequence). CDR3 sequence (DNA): TGTGCCAGCAGCCCTCCCCCAGGGAGGGGACGGACGGGGGAGCTGTTTTTT. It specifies CASSPPPGRGRTGELFF.